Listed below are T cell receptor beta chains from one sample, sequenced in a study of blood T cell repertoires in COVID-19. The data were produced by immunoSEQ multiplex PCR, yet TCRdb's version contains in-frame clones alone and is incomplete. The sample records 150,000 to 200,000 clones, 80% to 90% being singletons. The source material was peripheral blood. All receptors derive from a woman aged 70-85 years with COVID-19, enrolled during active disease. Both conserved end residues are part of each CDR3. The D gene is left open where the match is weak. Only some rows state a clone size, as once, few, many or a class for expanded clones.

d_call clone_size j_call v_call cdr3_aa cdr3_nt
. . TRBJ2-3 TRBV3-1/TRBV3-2 CASSQEASFTDTQYF TGTGCCAGCAGCCAAGAGGCTAGCTTCACAGATACGCAGTATTTT
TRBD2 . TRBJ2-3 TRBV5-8 CASSSFRTSGDTDTQYF TGTGCCAGCAGCTCCTTCCGGACTAGCGGGGACACAGATACGCAGTATTTT
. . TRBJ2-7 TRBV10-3 CAISGRPDYPTYEQYF TGTGCCATCAGTGGGCGTCCGGACTACCCCACCTACGAGCAGTACTTC
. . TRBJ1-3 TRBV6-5 CASYRTGVSGNTIYF TGTGCCAGCTATAGGACCGGGGTTTCTGGAAACACCATATATTTT
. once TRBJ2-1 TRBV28 CASSDLSRNTDEQFF TGTGCCAGCAGTGACCTGTCGCGGAATACTGATGAGCAGTTCTTC
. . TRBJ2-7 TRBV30 CAWSRRDEQYF TGTGCCTGGAGCCGGAGGGACGAGCAGTACTTC
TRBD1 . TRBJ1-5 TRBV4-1 CASSPGDRGNQPQHF TGCGCCAGCAGCCCAGGGGACAGGGGCAATCAGCCCCAGCATTTT
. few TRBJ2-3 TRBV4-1 CASSQDGLGGDTQYF TGCGCCAGCAGCCAAGATGGACTAGGGGGGGATACGCAGTATTTT
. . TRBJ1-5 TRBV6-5 CASSSRDMSNQPQHF TGTGCCAGCAGTTCCAGGGATATGAGCAATCAGCCCCAGCATTTT
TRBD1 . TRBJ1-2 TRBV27 CASSLRQGSGYTF TGTGCCAGCAGTTTGAGACAGGGATCAGGCTACACCTTC
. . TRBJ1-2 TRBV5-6 CASTKDSYGYTF TGTGCCAGCACCAAAGACAGCTATGGCTACACCTTC
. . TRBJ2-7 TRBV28 CASGAIRYF TGTGCCAGCGGGGCGATTCGGTACTTC
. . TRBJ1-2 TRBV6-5 CASSPTAGKRPYTF TGTGCCAGCAGTCCCACAGCGGGAAAACGACCCTACACCTTC
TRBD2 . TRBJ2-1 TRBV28 CASSLKNWGGSEQFF TGTGCCAGCAGTTTAAAAAATTGGGGCGGGAGTGAGCAGTTCTTC
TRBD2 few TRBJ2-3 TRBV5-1 CASSQIAGGPDTQYF TGCGCCAGCAGCCAAATAGCGGGGGGCCCTGATACGCAGTATTTT
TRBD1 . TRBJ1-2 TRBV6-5 CASSYNSRDSQGYTF TGTGCCAGCAGTTACAACTCCCGGGACAGTCAAGGCTACACCTTC
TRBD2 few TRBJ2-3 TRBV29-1 CSVGSRRLAGDTDTQYF TGCAGCGTTGGATCAAGGAGACTAGCGGGAGACACAGATACGCAGTATTTT
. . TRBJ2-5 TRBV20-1 CSARRGETQYF TGCAGTGCTAGGCGGGGAGAGACCCAGTACTTC
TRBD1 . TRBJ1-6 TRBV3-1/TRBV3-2 CASSPWTGLNSALHF TGTGCCAGCAGCCCCTGGACAGGCCTTAATTCGGCCCTCCACTTT
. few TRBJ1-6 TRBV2 CAKQLGQDVNSPLHF TGTGCTAAGCAGTTGGGGCAGGATGTTAATTCACCCCTCCACTTT
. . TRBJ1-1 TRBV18 CASSPGQLFLGTEAFF TGTGCCAGCTCACCAGGACAGCTTTTTCTGGGGACTGAAGCTTTCTTT
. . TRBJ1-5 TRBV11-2 CASSLDLGESLQHF TGTGCCAGCAGCTTAGATCTAGGCGAAAGTCTCCAGCATTTT
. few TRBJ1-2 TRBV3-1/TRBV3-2 CASSQDRLYGYTF TGTGCCAGCAGCCAAGACAGGCTCTATGGCTACACCTTC
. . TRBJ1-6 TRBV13 CASSLDRNSPLHF TGTGCCAGCAGCTTAGACAGAAATTCACCCCTCCACTTT
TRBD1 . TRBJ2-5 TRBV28 CASSQGGPLGTQYF TGTGCCAGCAGCCAAGGGGGCCCGTTAGGGACCCAGTACTTC
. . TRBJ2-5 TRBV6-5 CASSYSPGSETQYF TGTGCCAGCAGTTACTCGCCAGGCTCAGAGACCCAGTACTTC
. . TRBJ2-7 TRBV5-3 CARSRRGPSYEQYF TGTGCCAGAAGCCGAAGGGGCCCGTCCTACGAGCAGTACTTC
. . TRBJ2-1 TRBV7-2 CASSRERNEQFF TGTGCCAGCTCGCGCGAGAGGAATGAGCAGTTCTTC
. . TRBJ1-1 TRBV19 CASSISRGTEAFF TGTGCCAGTAGTATATCCAGGGGAACTGAAGCTTTCTTT
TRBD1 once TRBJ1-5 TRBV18 CASSAAGQGNQPQHF TGTGCCAGCTCAGCCGCGGGACAGGGGAATCAGCCCCAGCATTTT
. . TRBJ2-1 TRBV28 CASSFFGRSSNEQFF TGTGCCAGCAGTTTTTTTGGGAGGTCAAGCAATGAGCAGTTCTTC
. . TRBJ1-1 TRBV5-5 CASILLQGVGNTEAFF TGTGCCAGCATCCTCCTTCAGGGTGTCGGGAACACTGAAGCTTTCTTT
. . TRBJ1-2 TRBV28 CASSFPLGDRNYGYTF TGTGCCAGCAGTTTCCCTCTTGGTGACAGAAACTATGGCTACACCTTC
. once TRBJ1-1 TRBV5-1 CASSFVGGRGSEAFF TGCGCCAGCAGCTTTGTAGGAGGGAGAGGGTCTGAAGCTTTCTTT
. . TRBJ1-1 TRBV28 CASSRRGGAIGNTEAFF TGTGCCAGCAGCCGGAGAGGGGGTGCGATCGGGAACACTGAAGCTTTCTTT
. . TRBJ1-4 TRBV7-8 CASSLRGRNEKLFF TGTGCCAGCAGCTTAAGAGGGAGAAATGAAAAACTGTTTTTT
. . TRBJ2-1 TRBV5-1 CASSLIPYNEQFF TGCGCCAGCAGCCTAATCCCTTACAATGAGCAGTTCTTC
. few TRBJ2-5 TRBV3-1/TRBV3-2 CASSQDSLAAETQYF TGTGCCAGCAGCCAAGACTCACTAGCAGCGGAGACCCAGTACTTC
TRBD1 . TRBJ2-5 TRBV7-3 CASSLLGTAKETQYF TGTGCCAGCAGCTTGTTAGGGACAGCGAAAGAGACCCAGTACTTC
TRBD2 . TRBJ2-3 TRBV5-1 CASSLGAGTSGGPTDTQYF TGCGCCAGCAGCTTGGGTGCCGGGACTAGCGGGGGCCCCACGGATACGCAGTATTTT
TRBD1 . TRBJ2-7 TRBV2 CATSTPGQGRGEQYF TGTGCCACCAGTACACCGGGACAGGGCCGCGGGGAGCAGTACTTC
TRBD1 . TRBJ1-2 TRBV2 CASMSGGGRSYTF TGTGCCAGCATGTCGGGAGGGGGCAGGAGCTACACCTTC
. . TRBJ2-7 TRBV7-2 CASSLVGRKDEQYF TGTGCCAGCAGCTTAGTGGGGCGAAAGGACGAGCAGTACTTC
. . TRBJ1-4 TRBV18 CASSPPAGAGEKLFF TGTGCCAGCTCACCACCGGCCGGGGCGGGGGAAAAACTGTTTTTT
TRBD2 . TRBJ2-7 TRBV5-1 CASSLLVAGLSYEQYF TGCGCCAGCAGCTTGTTGGTAGCGGGACTCTCCTACGAGCAGTACTTC
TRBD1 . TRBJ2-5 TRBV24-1 CATSDPGQASETQYF TGTGCCACCAGTGATCCAGGACAGGCGAGCGAGACCCAGTACTTC
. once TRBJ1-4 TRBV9 CASSVGVGTSGEGKLFF TGTGCCAGCAGCGTAGGCGTTGGGACATCTGGGGAGGGAAAACTGTTTTTT
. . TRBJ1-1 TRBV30 CAREAVGRGRSFF TGTGCCCGAGAAGCGGTGGGCCGTGGTCGGTCTTTCTTT
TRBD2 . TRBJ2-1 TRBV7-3 CASSSGLADSYNEQFF TGTGCCAGCAGCTCGGGACTAGCGGATTCCTACAATGAGCAGTTCTTC
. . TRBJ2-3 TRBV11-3 CASSATRGDTQYF TGTGCCAGCAGCGCAACACGTGGAGATACGCAGTATTTT
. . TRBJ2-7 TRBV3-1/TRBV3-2 CASSQEGRGPTYEQYF TGTGCCAGCAGCCAAGAGGGGCGGGGACCTACCTACGAGCAGTACTTC
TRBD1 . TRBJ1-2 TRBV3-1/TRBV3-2 CASSPTGGADGYTF TGTGCCAGCAGCCCGACAGGGGGTGCGGATGGCTACACCTTC